These T cell receptor beta chains were read from a single sample in a study of CD8+ T cells in alopecia areata. Profiled with immunoSEQ multiplex PCR; TCRdb holds only in-frame clones, not every one. Found here are about 200,000 clones, around 65% of them singletons; the top ten hold more than 3.5%. The sequencing here drew on CD4+ T cells sorted from blood, taken at week 4, from a patient treated with tofacitinib. All receptors come from a human donor with alopecia areata. Each CDR3 is given with its conserved first and last residue. Each record gives: CDR3 DNA, CDR3 protein, J gene, V gene, clone size, D gene. A D gene is named only where the DNA matches it firmly. A clone size is listed for some rows: how often the clone was seen (once, few, many), or a class if it is expanded.

cdr3_nt: TGTGCCACCAGCAGAGATCGGGGTCCCTACGAGCAGTACTTC
cdr3_aa: CATSRDRGPYEQYF
j_call: TRBJ2-7
v_call: TRBV15
clone_size: once
d_call: .

cdr3_nt: TGTGCCTGGAACCCGCAGGGGGACGAGCAGTACTTC
cdr3_aa: CAWNPQGDEQYF
j_call: TRBJ2-7
v_call: TRBV30
clone_size: .
d_call: TRBD1

cdr3_nt: TGTGCCAGCAGTGATCCCATGTCGGGTATCTATGGCTACACCTTC
cdr3_aa: CASSDPMSGIYGYTF
j_call: TRBJ1-2
v_call: TRBV25-1
clone_size: .
d_call: .

cdr3_nt: TGTGCCAGCAGCTTAAAGTTGGATGGGAGCACAGATACGCAGTATTTT
cdr3_aa: CASSLKLDGSTDTQYF
j_call: TRBJ2-3
v_call: TRBV7-2
clone_size: .
d_call: .

cdr3_nt: TGTGCCAGCAGCCTCGAACCGGGATTAGAAGCTTTCTTT
cdr3_aa: CASSLEPGLEAFF
j_call: TRBJ1-1
v_call: TRBV7-6
clone_size: once
d_call: .

cdr3_nt: TGCGCCAGCGGTCGGGGGGCCTCCACTGAAGCTTTCTTT
cdr3_aa: CASGRGASTEAFF
j_call: TRBJ1-1
v_call: TRBV4-1
clone_size: few
d_call: .

cdr3_nt: TGTGCCAGCAGCTACACAGGAGGCGGCTATGGCTACACCTTC
cdr3_aa: CASSYTGGGYGYTF
j_call: TRBJ1-2
v_call: TRBV7-9
clone_size: .
d_call: .

cdr3_nt: TGTGCCAGTAGTATCCCCTTCTTGGGGGGCCACAATCAGCCCCAGCATTTT
cdr3_aa: CASSIPFLGGHNQPQHF
j_call: TRBJ1-5
v_call: TRBV19
clone_size: .
d_call: .

cdr3_nt: TGTGCCAGCAGTCTCGGACGGCGCGGGCCCCAGCATTTT
cdr3_aa: CASSLGRRGPQHF
j_call: TRBJ1-5
v_call: TRBV6-5
clone_size: .
d_call: .

cdr3_nt: TGTGCCAGCAGCCCGCCCGGGACGTTCGGAAAAACGGTGTTTTTT
cdr3_aa: CASSPPGTFGKTVFF
j_call: TRBJ1-4
v_call: TRBV5-6
clone_size: few
d_call: .

cdr3_nt: TGTGCCAGCAGTGAAGCGAACACCGGGGAGCTGTTTTTT
cdr3_aa: CASSEANTGELFF
j_call: TRBJ2-2
v_call: TRBV2
clone_size: once
d_call: .

cdr3_nt: TGTGCCAGCAGCTTAGCGATACAGTACAATGAGCAGTTCTTC
cdr3_aa: CASSLAIQYNEQFF
j_call: TRBJ2-1
v_call: TRBV11-2
clone_size: few
d_call: .

cdr3_nt: TGTGCCAGCAGCACGGACAGGTCCCCACCCCACTTT
cdr3_aa: CASSTDRSPPHF
j_call: TRBJ1-6
v_call: TRBV4-2
clone_size: .
d_call: TRBD1

cdr3_nt: TGTGCCACCAGCACCGCGCGGGGGGGAAGCTCCTACGAGCAGTACTTC
cdr3_aa: CATSTARGGSSYEQYF
j_call: TRBJ2-7
v_call: TRBV15
clone_size: .
d_call: TRBD2

cdr3_nt: TGTGCCAGCAGCTCAGACGGGATAAGAGGTTTCTTT
cdr3_aa: CASSSDGIRGFF
j_call: TRBJ1-1
v_call: TRBV7-2
clone_size: .
d_call: .

cdr3_nt: TGTGCCAGCAGTTTAAACAGGGGGCAGCCCCAGCATTTT
cdr3_aa: CASSLNRGQPQHF
j_call: TRBJ1-5
v_call: TRBV27
clone_size: .
d_call: TRBD1

cdr3_nt: TGTGCCTGGAGTAGAGCAGAAGTTACGCAGTATTTT
cdr3_aa: CAWSRAEVTQYF
j_call: TRBJ2-3
v_call: TRBV30
clone_size: once
d_call: .

cdr3_nt: TGTGCCAGCTCTTTGGGACAGGTTAGCACAGATACGCAGTATTTT
cdr3_aa: CASSLGQVSTDTQYF
j_call: TRBJ2-3
v_call: TRBV6-6
clone_size: few
d_call: TRBD1

cdr3_nt: TGTGCCAGCAGCTTAATGGGGCAGGGTGGTACTTCACCCCTCCACTTT
cdr3_aa: CASSLMGQGGTSPLHF
j_call: TRBJ1-6
v_call: TRBV7-3
clone_size: .
d_call: .

cdr3_nt: TGCGCCAGCAGCTTGGAGGGGGCCGCGGGCGAGCAGTACTTC
cdr3_aa: CASSLEGAAGEQYF
j_call: TRBJ2-7
v_call: TRBV5-1
clone_size: few
d_call: TRBD1

cdr3_nt: TGTGCCAGCGGGGGACAGTCGAACACCGGGGAGCTGTTTTTT
cdr3_aa: CASGGQSNTGELFF
j_call: TRBJ2-2
v_call: TRBV7-9
clone_size: .
d_call: TRBD1

cdr3_nt: TGCGCCAGCAGCTTCCCGGGATCGTCGGGAGGCTACACCTTC
cdr3_aa: CASSFPGSSGGYTF
j_call: TRBJ1-2
v_call: TRBV5-1
clone_size: .
d_call: .

cdr3_nt: TGTGCCAGCAGCCAGGGACAGACCATCTACGAGCAGTACTTC
cdr3_aa: CASSQGQTIYEQYF
j_call: TRBJ2-7
v_call: TRBV11-2
clone_size: .
d_call: TRBD1

cdr3_nt: TGTGCCAGCACTACCGGGACAGAGAACACTGAAGCTTTCTTT
cdr3_aa: CASTTGTENTEAFF
j_call: TRBJ1-1
v_call: TRBV25-1
clone_size: .
d_call: TRBD1

cdr3_nt: TGCAGCGCTGATGATGACAGGTTATATGGCTACACCTTC
cdr3_aa: CSADDDRLYGYTF
j_call: TRBJ1-2
v_call: TRBV29-1
clone_size: .
d_call: .

cdr3_nt: TGTGCCTGGAGTGTAAGGGACTATAAAGAGACCCAGTACTTC
cdr3_aa: CAWSVRDYKETQYF
j_call: TRBJ2-5
v_call: TRBV30
clone_size: .
d_call: TRBD2

cdr3_nt: TGCAGGCCAGCCCCGCAGGGTGGGTACTTC
cdr3_aa: CRPAPQGGYF
j_call: TRBJ2-7
v_call: TRBV20-1
clone_size: .
d_call: .

cdr3_nt: TGTGCCAGCAGTGACCTGGGGACAACGGCTGAAAAACTGTTTTTT
cdr3_aa: CASSDLGTTAEKLFF
j_call: TRBJ1-4
v_call: TRBV25-1
clone_size: .
d_call: .

cdr3_nt: TGTGCCAGCAGTTACTCGAATGCTGGGGGCAGGACATATCCCTTT
cdr3_aa: CASSYSNAGGRTYPF
j_call: TRBJ1-6
v_call: TRBV6-5
clone_size: .
d_call: .

cdr3_nt: TGCGCCAGCAGTGTAAGGGAGAATAATTCACCCCTCCACTTT
cdr3_aa: CASSVRENNSPLHF
j_call: TRBJ1-6
v_call: TRBV5-1
clone_size: .
d_call: .

cdr3_nt: TGTGCCAGCAGGGATGGACAGGGAGGAGATACGCAGTATTTT
cdr3_aa: CASRDGQGGDTQYF
j_call: TRBJ2-3
v_call: TRBV5-4
clone_size: once
d_call: TRBD1

cdr3_nt: TGCAGCGTTAAGGTGAACTATGGCTACACCTTC
cdr3_aa: CSVKVNYGYTF
j_call: TRBJ1-2
v_call: TRBV29-1
clone_size: .
d_call: .

cdr3_nt: TGTGCCATCAGTGGGGGAAAGATACGGGATGAGCAGTTCTTC
cdr3_aa: CAISGGKIRDEQFF
j_call: TRBJ2-1
v_call: TRBV10-3
clone_size: .
d_call: .

cdr3_nt: TGTGCCAGCAGCTTGGGGGGGTTGGCGGCGGAGGCTTTCTTT
cdr3_aa: CASSLGGLAAEAFF
j_call: TRBJ1-1
v_call: TRBV5-4
clone_size: .
d_call: .

cdr3_nt: TGCGCCAGCGAAACCGGGACAGGGGTCACTGAAGCTTTCTTT
cdr3_aa: CASETGTGVTEAFF
j_call: TRBJ1-1
v_call: TRBV23-1
clone_size: few
d_call: TRBD1

cdr3_nt: TGCGCCAGCAGTCTGGCCGCCCTAGCCAAAAACATTCAGTACTTC
cdr3_aa: CASSLAALAKNIQYF
j_call: TRBJ2-4
v_call: TRBV23-1
clone_size: .
d_call: .

cdr3_nt: TGTGCCAGCAGTTCGCGACAGGGTGGTAGCTATGGCTACACCTTC
cdr3_aa: CASSSRQGGSYGYTF
j_call: TRBJ1-2
v_call: TRBV27
clone_size: .
d_call: TRBD1

cdr3_nt: TGTGCCAGCAGCTTGGGGACAGCGAACACCGGGGAGCTGTTTTTT
cdr3_aa: CASSLGTANTGELFF
j_call: TRBJ2-2
v_call: TRBV5-4
clone_size: .
d_call: .

cdr3_nt: TGCAGCGTTGAATCCGGGACAGGCGAGGCCTACGAGCAGTACTTC
cdr3_aa: CSVESGTGEAYEQYF
j_call: TRBJ2-7
v_call: TRBV29-1
clone_size: .
d_call: TRBD1

cdr3_nt: TGTGCCAGCAGGAGCGGGGGGTCCTCTGGGGCCAACGTCCTGACTTTC
cdr3_aa: CASRSGGSSGANVLTF
j_call: TRBJ2-6
v_call: TRBV27
clone_size: .
d_call: TRBD2

cdr3_nt: TGCGCCAGCAGCTTGGCTGCGTTTGGAGAAGCTTTCTTT
cdr3_aa: CASSLAAFGEAFF
j_call: TRBJ1-1
v_call: TRBV5-1
clone_size: .
d_call: .

cdr3_nt: TGCGCCAGCAGCCAAGCCGGGACTAGCGGGGGAATGGGTGAGCAGTTCTTC
cdr3_aa: CASSQAGTSGGMGEQFF
j_call: TRBJ2-1
v_call: TRBV4-3
clone_size: .
d_call: TRBD2

cdr3_nt: TGTGCCACCAGCAGATCCGGGACAGGGGGCTTGAGCAATCAGCCCCAGCATTTT
cdr3_aa: CATSRSGTGGLSNQPQHF
j_call: TRBJ1-5
v_call: TRBV15
clone_size: .
d_call: TRBD1

cdr3_nt: TGCAGCGTTGATAAGTTACAGGGGGCCATTGCAGATACGCAGTATTTT
cdr3_aa: CSVDKLQGAIADTQYF
j_call: TRBJ2-3
v_call: TRBV29-1
clone_size: few
d_call: TRBD1

cdr3_nt: TGTGCCAGCAGTCGACAGGGGGTTGTGGCTGAAGCTTTCTTT
cdr3_aa: CASSRQGVVAEAFF
j_call: TRBJ1-1
v_call: TRBV2
clone_size: .
d_call: TRBD1

cdr3_nt: TGTGCCAGCAGTGAAGGAGGACTGTGGGTCCCCAATGAGCAGTTCTTC
cdr3_aa: CASSEGGLWVPNEQFF
j_call: TRBJ2-1
v_call: TRBV2
clone_size: .
d_call: .

cdr3_nt: TGTGCCTGGAGTGTACGGCAGGCAGTCACCGGGGAGCTGTTTTTT
cdr3_aa: CAWSVRQAVTGELFF
j_call: TRBJ2-2
v_call: TRBV30
clone_size: few
d_call: .

cdr3_nt: TGTGCCAGCACTGGCGGGGGATTCACAGATACGCAGTATTTT
cdr3_aa: CASTGGGFTDTQYF
j_call: TRBJ2-3
v_call: TRBV11-2
clone_size: .
d_call: TRBD2

cdr3_nt: TGTGCCAGCAGTCGGGACATCTCCTACAATGAGCAGTTCTTC
cdr3_aa: CASSRDISYNEQFF
j_call: TRBJ2-1
v_call: TRBV6-1
clone_size: .
d_call: .

cdr3_nt: TGTGCCAGCAGTTACTCCGGCGCTCAGGGGGTGGGGGAGCAGTACTTC
cdr3_aa: CASSYSGAQGVGEQYF
j_call: TRBJ2-7
v_call: TRBV6-5
clone_size: .
d_call: TRBD1

cdr3_nt: TGTGCCAGCACCGCCGACAGGGGGCTGTTTGAAAAACTGTTTTTT
cdr3_aa: CASTADRGLFEKLFF
j_call: TRBJ1-4
v_call: TRBV2
clone_size: .
d_call: TRBD1

cdr3_nt: TGTGCCACCCAGCTCCGGGACGCAGATACGCAGTATTTT
cdr3_aa: CATQLRDADTQYF
j_call: TRBJ2-3
v_call: TRBV10-3
clone_size: once
d_call: .

cdr3_nt: TGTGCCAGTAGTATTGGATTTGGAAACACCATATATTTT
cdr3_aa: CASSIGFGNTIYF
j_call: TRBJ1-3
v_call: TRBV19
clone_size: few
d_call: .

cdr3_nt: TGTGCCAGCAGCCCCGGCAGGGGACGCACAGATACGCAGTATTTT
cdr3_aa: CASSPGRGRTDTQYF
j_call: TRBJ2-3
v_call: TRBV5-4
clone_size: .
d_call: .

cdr3_nt: TGTGCCAGCAGTCTCGACAGGGGAGAAGATACGCAGTATTTT
cdr3_aa: CASSLDRGEDTQYF
j_call: TRBJ2-3
v_call: TRBV27
clone_size: few
d_call: TRBD1

cdr3_nt: TGCAGCGCAAGACAGACTCAAGAGACCCAGTACTTC
cdr3_aa: CSARQTQETQYF
j_call: TRBJ2-5
v_call: TRBV29-1
clone_size: .
d_call: .

cdr3_nt: TGCGCCAGCAGCTTGGCGGTCCCTAGTCGGGTCCTCCAAGGGTTCAATGAGCAGTTCTTC
cdr3_aa: CASSLAVPSRVLQGFNEQFF
j_call: TRBJ2-1
v_call: TRBV5-1
clone_size: .
d_call: .

cdr3_nt: TGTGCCAGCAACGAACGGGCCCGGGACGAAGCTTTCTTT
cdr3_aa: CASNERARDEAFF
j_call: TRBJ1-1
v_call: TRBV2
clone_size: .
d_call: .

cdr3_nt: TGTGCCAACAGTTACAGGACCCGAGGGAATTCACCCCTCCACTTT
cdr3_aa: CANSYRTRGNSPLHF
j_call: TRBJ1-6
v_call: TRBV6-5
clone_size: .
d_call: .